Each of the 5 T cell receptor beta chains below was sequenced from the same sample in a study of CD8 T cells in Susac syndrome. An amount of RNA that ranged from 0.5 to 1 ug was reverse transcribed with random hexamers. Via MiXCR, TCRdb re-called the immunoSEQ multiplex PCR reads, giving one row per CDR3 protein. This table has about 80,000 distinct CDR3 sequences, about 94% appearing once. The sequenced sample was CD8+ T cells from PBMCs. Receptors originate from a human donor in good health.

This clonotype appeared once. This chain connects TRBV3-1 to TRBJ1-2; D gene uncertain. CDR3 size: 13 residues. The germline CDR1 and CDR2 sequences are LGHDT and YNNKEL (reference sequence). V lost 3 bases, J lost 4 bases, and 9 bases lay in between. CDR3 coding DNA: TGTGCCAGCAGCCAGCCAGATGTCTATGGCTACACCTTC. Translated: CASSQPDVYGYTF.

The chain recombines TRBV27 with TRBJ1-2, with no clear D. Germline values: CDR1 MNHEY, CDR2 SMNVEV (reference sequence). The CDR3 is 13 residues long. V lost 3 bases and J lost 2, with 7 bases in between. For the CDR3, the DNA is TGTGCCAGCAGTTTCTGGAGGAACTATGGCTACACCTTC. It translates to CASSFWRNYGYTF.

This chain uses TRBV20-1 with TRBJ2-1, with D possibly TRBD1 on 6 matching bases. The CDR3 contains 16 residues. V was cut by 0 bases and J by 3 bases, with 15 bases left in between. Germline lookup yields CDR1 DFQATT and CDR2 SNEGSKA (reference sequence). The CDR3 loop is CSARDRGAGDYNEQFF. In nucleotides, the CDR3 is TGCAGTGCTAGAGATCGAGGGGCAGGGGACTACAATGAGCAGTTCTTC.

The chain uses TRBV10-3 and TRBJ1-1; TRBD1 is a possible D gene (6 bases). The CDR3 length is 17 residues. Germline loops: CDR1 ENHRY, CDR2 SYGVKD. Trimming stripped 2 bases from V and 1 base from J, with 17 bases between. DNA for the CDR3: TGTGCCATCAGTGAGCCAGGAGGGGGGCTGGCGAACACTGAAGCTTTCTTT. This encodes CAISEPGGGLANTEAFF.

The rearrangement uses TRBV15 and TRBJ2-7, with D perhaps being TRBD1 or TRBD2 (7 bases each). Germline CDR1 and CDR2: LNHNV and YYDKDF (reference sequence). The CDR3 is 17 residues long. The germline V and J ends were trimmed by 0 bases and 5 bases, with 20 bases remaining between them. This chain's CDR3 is CATSRDGLGPGGDEQYF. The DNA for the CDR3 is TGTGCCACCAGCAGAGATGGTCTGGGGCCAGGGGGGGACGAGCAGTACTTC.